These 27 T cell receptor beta chains originate from one sample sequenced in a study of long-term antiretroviral therapy in people with HIV. Version v3.0 of the immunoSEQ assay was performed at survey level. Profiling relied on immunoSEQ multiplex PCR, and the TCRdb table lists in-frame clones only, not all of them. Among about 30,000 clones listed, roughly 93% were seen once. The input for sequencing was unsorted PBMCs, taken roughly 6.3 years after starting antiretroviral therapy. The receptor source for this set is a woman aged 40 to 50 with HIV.

The chain uses TRBV7-2 and TRBJ2-5; D is unresolved. Germline assignment: CDR1 SGHTA and CDR2 FQGNSA. The CDR3 loop spans 11 amino acids. V was trimmed by 0 bases and J by 12 bases, leaving 8 bases between them. CDR3 nucleotide sequence: TGTGCCAGCAGCTTAGCGAGCGAGAAGTACTTC. Amino acids: CASSLASEKYF.

The chain joins TRBV2 to TRBJ1-6; 7 positions agree with TRBD1. This CDR3 has 13 amino acids. Germline V CDR1 and CDR2: SNHLY, FYNNEI. Trimming took 8 bases from V and 8 from J; bases not matched to a gene: 6. The chain's CDR3 is CASPGDRDSPLHF. The CDR3 region has the DNA TGTGCCAGCCCGGGTGACAGGGATTCACCCCTCCACTTT.

The chain has TRBV2 and TRBJ1-5; tentative D call: TRBD1 (6 bases). V was clipped by 6 bases and J by 7 bases, with 13 bases between them. The CDR3 runs to 13 residues. Germline assignment: CDR1 SNHLY and CDR2 FYNNEI. The CDR3 sequence: CASRGGQRQPQHF. Here the CDR3 DNA reads TGTGCCAGCAGGGGAGGACAGAGACAGCCCCAGCATTTT.

The genes are TRBV12-5 and TRBJ2-1, with D tentatively TRBD1 (6 bases). CDR3 length equals 15 residues. The V gene's germline CDR1 is LGHNT and CDR2 FRNRAP. With 4 bases removed from V and 0 bases from J, the gap between germline ends came to 10 bases. CDR3 loop: CASGSGQSSYNEQFF. The CDR3 bases are TGTGCTAGTGGTTCCGGACAGAGCTCCTACAATGAGCAGTTCTTC.

This clone was recorded once. The chain has TRBV19 and TRBJ1-1, with D possibly TRBD1 on 6 matching bases. Trimming left V 3 bases short and J 1 base short, with 9 bases between. CDR3 size: 14 residues. Germline assignment: CDR1 LNHDA and CDR2 SQIVND (reference sequence). DNA for the CDR3: TGTGCCAGTAGTATTGGGGGGCCGAACACTGAAGCTTTCTTT. Protein product: CASSIGGPNTEAFF.

This rearrangement joins TRBV30 to TRBJ2-3, with a tentative D call TRBD2 (5 bases). The CDR3 has 14 amino acids. The ends were cut back, 8 bases at V and 2 bases at J, with 17 bases in the middle. From germline, CDR1 is GTSNPN and CDR2 SVGIG (reference sequence). The CDR3 loop reads CAGRRSSLTDTQYF. The CDR3, as DNA: TGTGCCGGTAGGAGGTCTAGCCTCACAGATACGCAGTATTTT. Supplemented by reference TRBV30 and TRBJ2-3, the full variable domain reads SQTIHQWPATLVQPVGSPLSLECTVEGTSNPNLYWYRQAAGRGLQLLFYSVGIGQISSEVPQNLSASRPQDRQFILSSKKLLLSDSGFYLCAGRRSSLTDTQYFGPGTRLTVL.

This clone was seen once. The V gene is TRBV2, the J gene TRBJ2-1; 9 bases align to TRBD2. Losses at the gene ends were 4 bases for V and 2 bases for J; bases not matched to a gene: 9. The length of the CDR3 is 17 residues. Germline V gene lookup returns CDR1 SNHLY and CDR2 FYNNEI. CDR3 residues: CASSVALAGGAYNEQFF. The DNA of the CDR3 is TGTGCCAGCAGTGTCGCCCTCGCGGGGGGGGCCTACAATGAGCAGTTCTTC.

This chain links TRBV12-2 with TRBJ2-1. TRBV12-2 represents a pseudogene. This CDR3 has 21 residues. The CDR3 region has the DNA TGTGCAAGTCGCCCATCAGAGGAAACGGCAGGGAGATTACCCGGTGGCAATGAGCAGTTCTTC. Residues: CASRPSEETAGRLPGGNEQFF.

This chain joins TRBV6-1 and TRBJ1-2; D unclear. In germline, CDR1 is MNHNS, CDR2 SASEGT. Trimming took 1 base from V and 6 from J, leaving 9 bases between them. This CDR3 region has 13 residues. CDR3 bases: TGTGCCAGCAGTGAAGGGACCCCTGATGGCTACACCTTC. It yields the protein CASSEGTPDGYTF.

The chain uses TRBV10-3 and TRBJ1-5; D may be TRBD1 (6 bases). Looked up from germline, CDR1 is ENHRY and CDR2 is SYGVKD. The CDR3 totals 16 residues. Trimming took off 2 bases at V and 3 bases at J, with 14 bases between the two ends. The chain's CDR3 is CAISERSGALNQPQHF. CDR3 in DNA: TGTGCCATCAGTGAGAGGTCGGGGGCTCTCAATCAGCCCCAGCATTTT.

This chain uses TRBV29-1 with TRBJ1-2; TRBD1 agrees at 7 bases. This CDR3 is 12 amino acids long. V lost 8 bases and J lost 4; bases outside the gene matches: 7. Germline CDR1 SQVTM, CDR2 ANQGSEA. The CDR3 region has the DNA TGCAGCCTCAGGGGACAGCTCTATGGCTACACCTTC. As protein: CSLRGQLYGYTF. The full variable domain, in which reference TRBV29-1 and TRBJ1-2 provide the parts outside the CDR3, is SAVISQKPSRDICQRGTSLTIQCQVDSQVTMMFWYRQQPGQSLTLIATANQGSEATYESGFVIDKFPISRPNLTFSTLTVSNMSPEDSSIYLCSLRGQLYGYTFGSGTRLTVV.

The CDR3 bases are TGTGCCAGCAGTGAGTTCCGCCAAGAGACCCAGTACTTC. This sequence encodes CASSEFRQETQYF. V and J are TRBV2 and TRBJ2-5; no reliable D call. The CDR3 extends over 13 amino acids. Trimming stripped 3 bases from V and 1 base from J, with 6 bases between. From germline, CDR1 is SNHLY and CDR2 FYNNEI.

J is TRBJ2-7 and V is TRBV4-3, with D tentatively TRBD1 (6 bases). V lost 3 bases, J lost 0 bases, and 21 bases lay in between. This CDR3 spans 18 amino acids. CDR1 and CDR2 (germline): LGHNA, YSLEER. CDR3 nucleotides: TGCGCCAGCAGCCAGGACTTACCAGGACAGCTCCTCTCCTACGAGCAGTACTTC. Translation: CASSQDLPGQLLSYEQYF.

The rearrangement uses TRBV4-3 and TRBJ1-2, with 8 bases matching TRBD1. J gave up 7 bases and V 1 base, and 11 bases lay outside the gene matches. The CDR3 loop spans 16 amino acids. From germline, CDR1 is LGHNA and CDR2 YSLEER. CDR3 DNA: TGCGCCAGCAGCCAAGCGGTGCTCCAGGGGGCTGGTGGCTACACCTTC. This translates into CASSQAVLQGAGGYTF.

This chain joins TRBV6-5 and TRBJ1-1; D is undetermined. V was trimmed by 0 bases and J by 7 bases, leaving 12 bases between them. The CDR3 loop spans 14 amino acids. Germline CDR1 and CDR2: MNHEY and SVGAGI. In DNA, the CDR3 is TGTGCCAGCAGTTACTCTACGCAGCCGAGTGAAGCTTTCTTT. Amino acids: CASSYSTQPSEAFF.

This rearrangement joins TRBV12-5 to TRBJ1-5; possibly TRBD1 for D (5 bases). The V gene's germline CDR1 is LGHNT and CDR2 FRNRAP. The CDR3 loop spans 11 amino acids. The V gene lost 6 bases and the J gene lost 7 bases, with 7 bases spanning the gap. CDR3: CASGWDQPQHF. DNA for the CDR3: TGTGCTAGTGGCTGGGACCAGCCCCAGCATTTT.

This clone was counted once. The rearrangement links TRBV10-3 to TRBJ2-7; 11 nucleotides agree with TRBD2. CDR1 and CDR2 from the germline V gene are ENHRY and SYGVKD. The J segment lost 3 bases and the V segment lost 6 bases, leaving 4 bases of the junction unmatched. This CDR3 is built from 14 residues. The CDR3 DNA is TGTGCCATCAGGACTAGCGGGGAGAACTACGAGCAGTACTTC. This sequence encodes CAIRTSGENYEQYF.

V usage is TRBV11-2 and J usage is TRBJ1-2; D ambiguous. Trimming cost V 1 base and J 2 bases, with 11 bases left between them. CDR1 SGHAT and CDR2 FQNNGV come from the germline V gene. The CDR3 is 15 amino acids. The CDR3 loop reads CASSLGPDANYGYTF. Here the CDR3 DNA reads TGTGCCAGCAGCTTAGGACCGGATGCAAACTATGGCTACACCTTC.

The chain uses TRBV5-1 and TRBJ2-1, with TRBD2 matching 14 bases. The CDR3 is 14 residues long. The V gene's germline CDR1 is SGHRS and CDR2 YFSETQ. With 6 bases clipped from V and 9 bases from J, the junction kept 5 bases outside the gene matches. The CDR3: CASITGTSGSEQFF. The CDR3 DNA follows: TGCGCCAGCATAACCGGGACTAGCGGGAGTGAGCAGTTCTTC.

V and J are TRBV6-6 and TRBJ2-7; D unclear. In germline, CDR1 is MNHNY, CDR2 SVGAGI (reference sequence). The germline V and J ends were trimmed by 7 bases and 1 base, with 11 bases remaining between them. This CDR3 has 13 amino acids. The CDR3 protein is CASTRQSSYEQYF. The CDR3 region has the DNA TGTGCCAGCACACGGCAGTCTTCCTACGAGCAGTACTTC.

The V call is TRBV5-1, the J call TRBJ1-1; no definite D call. This CDR3 is built from 14 residues. The V end lost 4 bases, the J end lost 0 bases, and 10 bases lay between the germline ends. Germline loops: CDR1 SGHRS, CDR2 YFSETQ. Here the CDR3 DNA reads TGCGCCAGCAGCACCATGGGGTTGAACACTGAAGCTTTCTTT. This encodes CASSTMGLNTEAFF.

This rearrangement joins TRBV7-9 to TRBJ2-3; 7 bases align to TRBD1. This CDR3 spans 16 amino acids. Germline V lookup: CDR1 SEHNR, CDR2 FQNEAQ (reference sequence). J lost 4 bases, V lost 5 bases, and 12 bases had no gene match. The CDR3 DNA is TGTGCCAGCAGCCCTACAGGGGCCGGGGTAGCAGATACGCAGTATTTT. Translated: CASSPTGAGVADTQYF.

The chain combines TRBV5-6 with TRBJ1-4; 11 bases align to TRBD1. Germline V lookup: CDR1 SGHDT, CDR2 YYEEEE. V lost 5 bases and J lost 5; bases outside the gene matches: 11. CDR3 length: 17 residues. The DNA for the CDR3 is TGTGCCAGCAGTTTACGGGGGACAGGGGGAAGAAATGAAAAACTGTTTTTT. This translates into CASSLRGTGGRNEKLFF.

The count of this clone is one. This chain uses TRBV25-1 with TRBJ2-5; D is perhaps TRBD1 (5 bases). Germline-derived CDR1 and CDR2 are MGHDK and SYGVNS. The CDR3 has 16 amino acids. Trimming took 4 bases from V and 4 from J, leaving 19 bases between them. DNA for the CDR3: TGTGCCAGCAGTGTTAAGGGTACAGGAATATCAGAGACCCAGTACTTC. Protein sequence: CASSVKGTGISETQYF. The complete variable domain, with remaining parts taken from reference TRBV25-1 and TRBJ2-5, reads EADIYQTPRYLVIGTGKKITLECSQTMGHDKMYWYQQDPGMELHLIHYSYGVNSTEKGDLSSESTVSRIRTEHFPLTLESARPSHTSQYLCASSVKGTGISETQYFGPGTRLLVL.

The genes are TRBV5-4 and TRBJ1-2, with 7 bases matching TRBD1. Germline V lookup: CDR1 SGHNT, CDR2 YYREEE (reference sequence). There are 15 residues in the CDR3. Trimming took 2 bases from V and 6 from J; bases not matched to a gene: 10. The CDR3 here is CASSFRQGGSDGYTF. The CDR3 DNA reads as TGTGCCAGCAGCTTCAGACAGGGAGGCTCCGATGGCTACACCTTC.

The rearrangement uses TRBV11-2 and TRBJ2-3; no reliable D call. Trimming left V 1 base short and J 0 bases short, with 11 bases between. The CDR3 consists of 16 residues. The V gene's germline CDR1 is SGHAT and CDR2 FQNNGV. CDR3 DNA: TGTGCCAGCAGCTTAGGGGCTCTAGGGAGCACAGATACGCAGTATTTT. Encoded protein: CASSLGALGSTDTQYF.

The chain joins TRBV5-6 to TRBJ2-3; D is unclear. The germline V gene encodes CDR1 SGHDT and CDR2 YYEEEE. Trimming cost V 1 base and J 0 bases, with 12 bases left between them. The CDR3 length is 16 residues. The CDR3 is CASSLSWGSSTDTQYF. CDR3 DNA sequence: TGTGCCAGCAGCTTGTCGTGGGGTTCAAGCACAGATACGCAGTATTTT.